This TCR beta chain stems from a study of T cell responses to AZD1222 COVID-19 vaccine. Study results and caveats: Variant regions that are unmutated are reportedly the target of nearly half of spike-specific TCRs. Females made up more of the donors, who were largely white British, and clonal diversity may have come out too low. Spike-spanning, vaccine-associated CD4 TCRs were dominant at 160-218 and 743-854.

Profiling relied on immunoSEQ multiplex PCR, and the TCRdb table lists in-frame clones only, not all of them. Among more than 110,000 clones listed, 80% to 95% were seen once. The CDR3 consists of 14 residues. A remark on this clone: The antigen remains unidentified.

This TCR derives from an adult in good health. The chain combines TRBV12-2 with TRBJ2-7; the DNA was not used to check the table's D call, TRBD1. TRBV12-2 is an annotated pseudogene. Sample: peripheral blood, taken on day 0 of AZD1222 vaccination. The CDR3 DNA reads as TGTGCAAGTCGCTTCGGACAGGGGAGGGACGAGCAGTACTTC. It encodes CASRFGQGRDEQYF.